The 31 T cell receptor beta chains presented below share a single source sample, sequenced in a study of T cells expressing NK-cell markers. TCRdb reanalyzed the 5' RACE reads, giving one entry per CDR3 protein sequence and no DNA. Its listing shows about 170,000 distinct CDR3 sequences. Sequenced sample: blood T cells: a sorted CD56 or NKG2C T cell subset, CD4+ or CD8+ T cells, or bulk PBMC T cells (not recorded which). Receptor source: a man aged 18-70 years in good health.

The V gene is TRBV28, the J gene TRBJ2-1; the TCRdb D gene call, TRBD1, has no DNA to confirm it. The length of the CDR3 is 15 residues. Germline V gene data show CDR1 as MDHEN and CDR2 as SYDVKM. The CDR3 spells CASSPDRPTYNEQFF. The complete variable domain, with remaining parts taken from reference TRBV28 and TRBJ2-1, reads DVKVTQSSRYLVKRTGEKVFLECVQDMDHENMFWYRQDPGLGLRLIYFSYDVKMKEKGDIPEGYSVSREKKERFSLILESASTNQTSMYLCASSPDRPTYNEQFFGPGTRLTVL.

The chain employs TRBV5-6 and TRBJ2-7; TCRdb's D gene call, TRBD1, goes unchecked for lack of DNA. CDR3 size: 15 residues. Germline assignment: CDR1 SGHDT and CDR2 YYEEEE. The chain's CDR3 is CASSSGGRGGYEQYF. Looking up the rest from reference TRBV5-6 and TRBJ2-7 gives the full variable domain: DAGVTQSPTHLIKTRGQQVTLRCSPKSGHDTVSWYQQALGQGPQFIFQYYEEEERQRGNFPDRFSGHQFPNYSSELNVNALLLGDSALYLCASSSGGRGGYEQYFGPGTRLTVT.

This chain links TRBV3-1 with TRBJ2-1; no DNA is available, so the TRBD1 call from TCRdb remains unchecked. CDR1 and CDR2 (germline): LGHDT, YNNKEL (reference sequence). The CDR3 length is 17 residues. The CDR3 here is CASSQDEGWISYNEQFF.

This chain joins TRBV20-1 and TRBJ2-2. Germline loops: CDR1 DFQATT, CDR2 SNEGSKA (reference sequence). The CDR3 sequence is 13 residues long. The CDR3 protein is CSAPFLDTGELFF.

The chain couples TRBV19 to TRBJ2-3; TCRdb reports TRBD1, a call that lacks DNA to check it against. CDR1 is LNHDA, CDR2 SQIVND, per germline (reference sequence). This CDR3 is built from 16 residues. The CDR3 loop is CASSKTRDRVYNTQYF.

V gene TRBV5-1 combines with J gene TRBJ1-1. Per the germline V gene, CDR1 is SGHRS and CDR2 is YFSETQ. The CDR3 loop spans 14 amino acids. The CDR3 sequence: CASSLSQGRTEAFF.

CDR3 in amino acids: CASSYITSSYEQYF. The chain joins TRBV6-5 to TRBJ2-7. Germline CDR1 MNHEY, CDR2 SVGAGI. This CDR3 spans 14 amino acids.

V gene TRBV27 combines with J gene TRBJ1-1. The CDR3 extends over 15 amino acids. From germline, CDR1 is MNHEY and CDR2 SMNVEV (reference sequence). The CDR3 sequence is CASSPPSRGYGEAFF.

The chain joins TRBV18 to TRBJ2-1; the TCRdb call, TRBD1, lacks DNA for checking. CDR3 length: 15 residues. Germline values: CDR1 KGHSH, CDR2 LQKENI. CDR3 loop: CASSEASPTGNEQFF.

The chain joins TRBV7-9 to TRBJ1-1; TCRdb lists TRBD1, though no DNA is available to test this call. The CDR3 spans 14 residues. Germline V gene lookup returns CDR1 SEHNR and CDR2 FQNEAQ (reference sequence). This chain's CDR3 is CASSFQGINPEAFF.

The genes are TRBV10-3 and TRBJ2-4. This CDR3 has 19 residues. From germline, CDR1 is ENHRY and CDR2 SYGVKD. The CDR3 region is CAISEFLGPRLVAKNIQYF.

This rearrangement joins TRBV5-1 to TRBJ2-1; TCRdb designates TRBD2, a call that cannot be tested without DNA. This CDR3 region has 19 residues. Germline V gene data show CDR1 as SGHRS and CDR2 as YFSETQ. Here the CDR3 reads CASRVLGLAGDSSYNEQFF. Drawing the rest from reference TRBV5-1 and TRBJ2-1, the complete variable domain is KAGVTQTPRYLIKTRGQQVTLSCSPISGHRSVSWYQQTPGQGLQFLFEYFSETQRNKGNFPGRFSGRQFSNSRSEMNVSTLELGDSALYLCASRVLGLAGDSSYNEQFFGPGTRLTVL.

V usage is TRBV10-3 and J usage is TRBJ2-5; TCRdb designates TRBD1, a call that cannot be tested without DNA. From germline, CDR1 is ENHRY and CDR2 SYGVKD. There are 12 residues in the CDR3. The chain's CDR3 is CAISGQTGAQYF.

V usage is TRBV5-5 and J usage is TRBJ1-1. This CDR3 has 15 residues. Germline V CDR1 and CDR2: SGHKS, YYEKEE (reference sequence). CDR3 region: CASSRPEGMGTEAFF.

The CDR3 here is CASSVTGDTDTQYF. This rearrangement joins TRBV9 to TRBJ2-3; TCRdb proposes TRBD1, but this gene call is untestable without DNA. This CDR3 spans 14 amino acids. Germline V gene sequence: CDR1 SGDLS, CDR2 YYNGEE.

The V and J genes are TRBV27 and TRBJ2-1; TCRdb calls TRBD2, which cannot be checked without DNA. Germline CDR1 MNHEY, CDR2 SMNVEV (reference sequence). CDR3 length equals 14 residues. This CDR3 is CASGGTSSYNEQFF.

This chain joins TRBV28 and TRBJ1-2; TCRdb's D call of TRBD1 is untestable without DNA. Per germline, CDR1 MDHEN and CDR2 SYDVKM. The CDR3 contains 15 residues. The CDR3 sequence: CASRLNREISYGYTF.

This chain links TRBV27 with TRBJ1-5; absent DNA, TCRdb's TRBD1 call cannot be checked. Germline V gene lookup returns CDR1 MNHEY and CDR2 SMNVEV (reference sequence). The CDR3 extends over 15 amino acids. This CDR3 reads CASSHGTGRTQPQHF.

The rearrangement links TRBV29-1 to TRBJ1-1. The CDR3 runs 11 residues. Germline CDR1 is SQVTM and CDR2 is ANQGSEA. Here the CDR3 reads CSSHGNTEAFF.

The chain combines TRBV5-5 with TRBJ1-5; the D call from TCRdb, TRBD1, cannot be confirmed without DNA. This CDR3 has 15 amino acids. The V gene's germline CDR1 is SGHKS and CDR2 YYEKEE (reference sequence). The CDR3 is CASSYGTGGSQPQHF.

V is TRBV11-1 and J is TRBJ1-5; TCRdb proposes TRBD1, but this gene call is untestable without DNA. The CDR3 runs to 18 residues. The germline gives CDR1 SGHAT, CDR2 FQDESV (reference sequence). The CDR3 sequence is CASSLDGTGFRNNQPQHF. Using reference TRBV11-1 and TRBJ1-5 for the parts outside the CDR3, the full variable domain is EAEVAQSPRYKITEKSQAVAFWCDPISGHATLYWYRQILGQGPELLVQFQDESVVDDSQLPKDRFSAERLKGVDSTLKIQPAELGDSAMYLCASSLDGTGFRNNQPQHFGDGTRLSIL.

The chain joins TRBV6-1 to TRBJ2-7; TCRdb's D call of TRBD1 is untestable without DNA. CDR3 size: 14 residues. Germline loops: CDR1 MNHNS, CDR2 SASEGT. CDR3 region: CASSEGTVTYEQYF.

The CDR3 protein is CASSESWGQGRDTQYF. The chain couples TRBV6-4 to TRBJ2-3; the D call from TCRdb, TRBD1, cannot be confirmed without DNA. CDR3 length: 16 residues. The germline CDR1 and CDR2 sequences are MRHNA and SNTAGT.

The genes are TRBV12-3 or TRBV12-4 and TRBJ2-1; TCRdb gives TRBD1 as the D gene, but with no DNA this cannot be confirmed. The CDR3 runs to 17 residues. CDR3 loop: CASSLGPRVMMLNEQFF.

This rearrangement joins TRBV7-6 to TRBJ2-3; the D call of TRBD1 rests on TCRdb alone, since no DNA is present to check it. The CDR3 has 15 amino acids. CDR1 and CDR2 from the germline V gene are SGHVS and FNYEAQ. The CDR3 sequence: CASSLEDRGTDTQYF.

The genes are TRBV4-1 and TRBJ2-7. The V gene's germline CDR1 is MGHRA and CDR2 YSYEKL. The CDR3 has 14 residues. The CDR3 is CASSHHGPTYEQYF.

The rearrangement links TRBV12-3 or TRBV12-4 to TRBJ2-1. The CDR3 totals 12 residues. This CDR3 is CASGQNNNEQFF.

The chain joins TRBV10-3 to TRBJ2-3; the D call of TRBD1 rests on TCRdb alone, since no DNA is present to check it. The germline gives CDR1 ENHRY, CDR2 SYGVKD. The CDR3 is 16 residues long. The CDR3 loop is CATNPGGALETDTQYF.

The rearrangement joins TRBV7-8 to TRBJ2-7; TCRdb lists TRBD1, though no DNA is available to test this call. The CDR3 covers 16 residues. Germline values: CDR1 SGHVS, CDR2 FQNEAQ. This CDR3 reads CASSPHRDRVSYEQYF.

The chain employs TRBV9 and TRBJ1-1. The CDR3 consists of 14 residues. Germline CDR1 reads SGDLS; CDR2 reads YYNGEE. The CDR3 is CASSVVSGNTEAFF.

This chain links TRBV9 with TRBJ2-5; TCRdb outputs TRBD2, but without DNA this stays unchecked. The CDR3 covers 16 residues. Germline values: CDR1 SGDLS, CDR2 YYNGEE. CDR3 sequence reads: CASSVADSGGRETQYF. Combining the CDR3 with reference TRBV9 and TRBJ2-5 gives the whole variable domain DSGVTQTPKHLITATGQRVTLRCSPRSGDLSVYWYQQSLDQGLQFLIQYYNGEERAKGNILERFSAQQFPDLHSELNLSSLELGDSALYFCASSVADSGGRETQYFGPGTRLLVL.